A selection of T cell receptor beta chains follows, all from one sample in a study of neurological immune-mediated disorders. Each CDR3 protein gets one entry after TCRdb re-called the 5' RACE reads with MiXCR. Of fewer than 40,000 distinct CDR3 sequences detected, about 6% appear once; the ten largest clones hold 2% to 2.5%. The specimen was CD4+ T cells from blood. All receptors come from a woman aged 50 to 60 in good health. Each CDR3 is given with its conserved first and last residue. D genes are given only for firm matches. Part of the rows lack a size; the others show once, few, many or a class for expanded clones.

v_gene	j_gene	abundance	d_gene	CDR3nt	CDR3aa
TRBV20-1	TRBJ2-3	many	.	TGCAGTGCTAGAGATCCCACAGATACGCAGTATTTT	CSARDPTDTQYF
TRBV28	TRBJ2-4	many	TRBD1	TGTGCCAGCAGTTCCCCCCTTGAGGGGGCGAACATTCAGTACTTC	CASSSPLEGANIQYF
TRBV28	TRBJ2-1	many	.	TGTGCCAGCAGCCAAATTTGGAATGAGCAGTTCTTC	CASSQIWNEQFF
TRBV18	TRBJ2-1	many	TRBD2	TGTGCCAGCTCACCACCGGGGGGGATCCGCCACAATGAGCAGTTCTTC	CASSPPGGIRHNEQFF
TRBV3-1	TRBJ2-7	many	TRBD2	TGTGCCAGCAGCGAAACTAGCGGGAGGCCCTACGAGCAGTACTTC	CASSETSGRPYEQYF
TRBV6-2/TRBV6-3	TRBJ2-5	many	.	TGTGCCAGCAGCTACGGTGAGACCCAGTACTTC	CASSYGETQYF
TRBV5-1	TRBJ2-3	many	.	TGCGCCAGCAGCTTGACAGGGTCCAGCACAGATACGCAGTATTTT	CASSLTGSSTDTQYF
TRBV7-9	TRBJ2-1	many	.	TGTGCCAGCAGCATCACAGGAAGCTCCTACAATGAGCAGTTCTTC	CASSITGSSYNEQFF
TRBV11-2	TRBJ2-7	many	TRBD2	TGTGCCAGCAGCGGACCGGGGGGAATGGGCTACGAGCAGTACTTC	CASSGPGGMGYEQYF
TRBV11-2	TRBJ1-2	many	.	TGTGCCAGCAGCCCGCAGGGGACCTATGGCTACACCTTC	CASSPQGTYGYTF
TRBV5-6	TRBJ2-5	many	.	TGTGCCAGCAGCTTGACTAGTCATGGGCCTGGGCAGACCCAGTACTTC	CASSLTSHGPGQTQYF
TRBV20-1	TRBJ2-7	.	TRBD2	TGCAGTGGCACCCCTAGCGGGAGGGCCGTAACGCGCGAGCAGTACTTC	CSGTPSGRAVTREQYF
TRBV20-1	TRBJ2-5	many	.	TGCAGTGCTAGAGATCTTTTGAAATCGTGGACAGAGAAACAAGAGACCCAGTACTTC	CSARDLLKSWTEKQETQYF
TRBV7-9	TRBJ1-1	many	.	TGTGCCAGCAGCTTAGAGCCATCCACTGAAGCTTTCTTT	CASSLEPSTEAFF
TRBV14	TRBJ2-1	many	TRBD2	TGTGCCAGCAGCCAAAGGGGGACTAGCGGGAGGTTGAATGAGCAGTTCTTC	CASSQRGTSGRLNEQFF
TRBV5-1	TRBJ2-5	medium-sized	.	TGCGCCAGCAGCGAACAGGGAGAAGAGACCCAGTACTTC	CASSEQGEETQYF
TRBV6-5	TRBJ2-1	many	.	TGTGCCAGCAGTCCGACAGAATCTCGCGAGCAGTTCTTC	CASSPTESREQFF
TRBV24-1	TRBJ2-1	many	.	TGTGCCACCAGTGGGGGAGGGCAGGGGTCTAGTTATGAGCAGTTCTTC	CATSGGGQGSSYEQFF
TRBV21-1	TRBJ2-7	many	.	TGTGCCAGCAGCAAAGCGGGCTACGAGCAGTACTTC	CASSKAGYEQYF